The 27 T cell receptor beta chains listed next were all sequenced from one sample in a study of CD8+ T cells in alopecia areata. Extracted RNA was reverse transcribed into cDNA, the sequencing template. Clones were sequenced by immunoSEQ multiplex PCR, and TCRdb holds only the in-frame ones, with some missing. The sample has approximately 200,000 clones, approximately 45% seen once; the top ten hold about 2.6%. As to treatment: oral pan-JAK inhibitor, 5-10 mg twice daily. The source material was CD4+ T cells sorted from blood, sampled around week 37, from a patient treated with tofacitinib. Every receptor here comes from a human donor with alopecia areata.

This CDR3 reads CASEKGGTSYEQYF. The CDR3 nucleotides read TGTGCCAGCGAGAAGGGGGGGACGTCCTACGAGCAGTACTTC. J is TRBJ2-7 and V is TRBV7-2; possible D gene TRBD2, 7 bases. This CDR3 has 14 residues. The ends were cut back, 8 bases at V and 1 base at J, with 15 bases in the middle. In germline, CDR1 is SGHTA, CDR2 FQGNSA.

This clone appeared a few times. V and J are TRBV29-1 and TRBJ2-6; tentatively, D is TRBD1 (6 bases). Deletions cut 6 bases from V and 0 bases from J, with 12 bases between. This CDR3 spans 15 amino acids. Germline lookup yields CDR1 SQVTM and CDR2 ANQGSEA. Here the CDR3 reads CSVATGNSGANVLTF. CDR3 bases: TGCAGCGTAGCAACAGGGAACTCTGGGGCCAACGTCCTGACTTTC. Filled out from reference TRBV29-1 and TRBJ2-6, the complete variable domain reads SAVISQKPSRDICQRGTSLTIQCQVDSQVTMMFWYRQQPGQSLTLIATANQGSEATYESGFVIDKFPISRPNLTFSTLTVSNMSPEDSSIYLCSVATGNSGANVLTFGAGSRLTVL.

This clone was seen once. The chain is built from TRBV5-1 and TRBJ1-1; the D gene is possibly TRBD1 (5 bases). Germline V gene lookup returns CDR1 SGHRS and CDR2 YFSETQ. This CDR3 is built from 12 residues. V gave up 2 bases and J gave up 8 bases, with 10 bases separating them. The CDR3 is CASSFPGGEAFF. In DNA form, the CDR3 reads TGCGCCAGCAGCTTCCCCGGGGGGGAAGCTTTCTTT.

The rearrangement links TRBV2 to TRBJ2-6; D is uncertain. The V and J ends lost 7 bases and 2 bases respectively, with 12 bases between them. The CDR3 consists of 15 residues. Per germline, CDR1 SNHLY and CDR2 FYNNEI. Here the CDR3 reads CASISWVPGANVLTF. The DNA of the CDR3 is TGTGCCAGCATAAGTTGGGTCCCTGGGGCCAACGTCCTGACTTTC.

Notes on this clone: The same CDR3 can be traced to other DNA sequences in this sample. DNA for the CDR3: TGTGCCTGGAGTGGACAGGGAGAGACCCAGTACTTC. As protein: CAWSGQGETQYF. This chain connects TRBV30 to TRBJ2-5; 7 positions match TRBD1. V shed 1 base and J 4 bases; nucleotides not matched to a gene: 0. CDR1 is GTSNPN, CDR2 SVGIG, per germline (reference sequence). The CDR3 spans 12 residues. Together with reference TRBV30 and TRBJ2-5, the CDR3 gives the full variable domain: SQTIHQWPATLVQPVGSPLSLECTVEGTSNPNLYWYRQAAGRGLQLLFYSVGIGQISSEVPQNLSASRPQDRQFILSSKKLLLSDSGFYLCAWSGQGETQYFGPGTRLLVL.

J is TRBJ2-2 and V is TRBV6-5, with 7 bases matching TRBD1. The CDR3 runs to 14 residues. V dropped 4 bases and J dropped 5; count of bases not matched to a gene: 4. Germline CDR1 MNHEY, CDR2 SVGAGI. In DNA, the CDR3 is TGTGCCAGCAGTTCACTGGGACAGACCGGGGAGCTGTTTTTT. It is translated as CASSSLGQTGELFF.

The CDR3 spells CAIRGTSGISEQFF. CDR3 bases: TGTGCCATCCGGGGGACTAGCGGGATCTCTGAGCAGTTCTTC. This sequence joins TRBV10-3 and TRBJ2-1; TRBD2 matches 13 bases. J gave up 9 bases and V 8 bases, and 7 bases lay outside the gene matches. This CDR3 contains 14 residues. Germline-derived CDR1 and CDR2 are ENHRY and SYGVKD.

The chain has TRBV27 and TRBJ2-7, with D possibly being TRBD2 (5 bases). Per the germline V gene, CDR1 is MNHEY and CDR2 is SMNVEV (reference sequence). This CDR3 contains 14 residues. V was pared by 10 bases and J by 6 bases, with 22 bases between. The CDR3 coding sequence is TGTGCCACCAGCCTAAACGGGGTGGTGGGCGAGCAGTACTTC. This sequence encodes CATSLNGVVGEQYF.

The chain couples TRBV6-5 to TRBJ2-3; TRBD2 agrees at 9 bases. CDR3 length equals 15 residues. CDR1 MNHEY and CDR2 SVGAGI come from the germline V gene. After removal of 7 bases from V and 0 bases from J, the junction contained 5 bases not matched to a gene. CDR3 amino acids: CASKLAGTSTDTQYF. The CDR3 nucleotides are TGTGCCAGCAAACTAGCGGGCACTAGCACAGATACGCAGTATTTT.

The chain employs TRBV29-1 and TRBJ2-1; 10 positions agree with TRBD2. V dropped 1 base and J dropped 4; count of bases not matched to a gene: 13. There are 18 residues in the CDR3. Germline V CDR1 and CDR2: SQVTM, ANQGSEA. In nucleotides, the CDR3 is TGCAGCGTTGAAGGTGGGTTAGCGGGAGGCCTAATTTACAATGAGCAGTTCTTC. Amino acids: CSVEGGLAGGLIYNEQFF.

The J gene is TRBJ2-1, the V gene TRBV28, with D tentatively TRBD2 (6 bases). The germline CDR1 and CDR2 sequences are MDHEN and SYDVKM. V lost 8 bases and J 7 bases, leaving 12 bases between the germline ends. The CDR3 loop spans 12 amino acids. The CDR3 is CASHVGGNEQFF. CDR3 DNA sequence: TGTGCCAGCCACGTGGGGGGTAATGAGCAGTTCTTC.

The gene calls are TRBV30 and TRBJ1-3; D call uncertain. Between the trimmed V and J ends, which lost 4 bases and 4 bases, there was a span of 17 bases. The CDR3 covers 15 residues. Looked up from germline, CDR1 is GTSNPN and CDR2 is SVGIG (reference sequence). The CDR3 region has the DNA TGTGCCTGGAACCTAAAAGGAGGATTCGGAAACACCATATATTTT. The encoded protein is CAWNLKGGFGNTIYF.

The chain couples TRBV30 to TRBJ2-3, with 7 bases lining up with TRBD2. V lost 1 base to trimming and J lost 1 base; unmatched junction nucleotides: 5. The CDR3 runs 15 residues. Germline values: CDR1 GTSNPN, CDR2 SVGIG (reference sequence). CDR3 region: CAWSGARGGTDTQYF. In DNA, the CDR3 is TGTGCCTGGAGTGGAGCTCGGGGGGGCACAGATACGCAGTATTTT.

This rearrangement joins TRBV2 to TRBJ2-7; D is unresolved. Germline V gene sequence: CDR1 SNHLY, CDR2 FYNNEI. The CDR3 consists of 10 residues. V was trimmed by 4 bases and J by 6 bases, leaving 4 bases between them. CDR3 in amino acids: CASSAAEQYF. The CDR3 nucleotides are TGTGCCAGCAGTGCGGCCGAGCAGTACTTC. The full variable domain, rest sourced from reference TRBV2 and TRBJ2-7, is EPEVTQTPSHQVTQMGQEVILRCVPISNHLYFYWYRQILGQKVEFLVSFYNNEISEKSEIFDDQFSVERPDGSNFTLKIRSTKLEDSAMYFCASSAAEQYFGPGTRLTVT.

This clone was recorded at least ten times. The chain recombines TRBV2 with TRBJ1-5; perhaps TRBD1 as D (5 bases). Trimming removed 4 bases from V and 4 bases from J, with 11 bases in between. The CDR3 sequence is 14 residues long. The germline gives CDR1 SNHLY, CDR2 FYNNEI. The CDR3 coding sequence is TGTGCCAGCAGTGGGGGCCCTGGGAATCAGCCCCAGCATTTT. It encodes CASSGGPGNQPQHF.

The chain combines TRBV6-5 with TRBJ1-5; D is possibly TRBD1 (6 bases). Looked up from germline, CDR1 is MNHEY and CDR2 is SVGAGI. Trimming pared 0 bases from V and 6 bases from J, leaving 12 bases between. This CDR3 is built from 15 residues. The CDR3 coding sequence is TGTGCCAGCAGTTACTCCCAGGGGAGGGGTCAGCCCCAGCATTTT. Amino acids: CASSYSQGRGQPQHF.

The CDR3 DNA is TGTGCCAGCAGCTTAGGAGGGGATGAGCAGTTCTTC. The encoded protein is CASSLGGDEQFF. This chain connects TRBV7-9 to TRBJ2-1, with D perhaps given as TRBD1 or TRBD2 (5 bases each). The CDR3 is made up of 12 amino acids. Trimming took off 1 base at V and 8 bases at J, with 6 bases between the two ends. Germline loops: CDR1 SEHNR, CDR2 FQNEAQ (reference sequence).

This clone was seen a handful of times. The rearrangement joins TRBV4-1 to TRBJ2-7; no firm D call. V lost 0 bases to trimming and J lost 3 bases, with 6 bases between them. The length of the CDR3 is 13 residues. The germline V gene has CDR1 MGHRA and CDR2 YSYEKL. The CDR3 DNA follows: TGCGCCAGCAGCCAAGATGCCGGCTACGAGCAGTACTTC. It encodes CASSQDAGYEQYF.

The DNA of the CDR3 is TGTGCCAGCAGTGAGTACAGGGGGCCCACTGAAGCTTTCTTT. This sequence encodes CASSEYRGPTEAFF. The chain links TRBV2 to TRBJ1-1; 9 bases agree with TRBD1. The V and J ends lost 3 bases and 4 bases, in that order; junction bases with no gene match: 3. Germline V CDR1 and CDR2: SNHLY, FYNNEI. The CDR3 has 14 amino acids.

This chain uses TRBV7-6 with TRBJ2-7, with 10 positions matching TRBD1. The CDR3 has 15 amino acids. Germline V CDR1 and CDR2: SGHVS, FNYEAQ. Trimming took 4 bases from V and 4 from J; bases not matched to a gene: 7. CDR3 sequence: CASSSRTGGFYEQYF. In DNA form, the CDR3 reads TGTGCCAGCAGCTCCCGGACAGGGGGATTTTACGAGCAGTACTTC.

There are a few counts of this clone. The CDR3 protein is CAWSVLPRVAGSIEQFF. CDR3 nucleotide sequence: TGTGCCTGGAGTGTTCTCCCGAGGGTAGCGGGAAGTATTGAGCAGTTCTTC. The chain couples TRBV30 to TRBJ2-1; 8 bases line up with TRBD2. The junction had 16 bases not matched to a gene; V was cut back by 0 bases and J by 9 bases. There are 17 residues in the CDR3. From germline, CDR1 is GTSNPN and CDR2 SVGIG (reference sequence).

This rearrangement joins TRBV28 to TRBJ2-3, with D hard to call. Looked up from germline, CDR1 is MDHEN and CDR2 is SYDVKM. V was clipped by 3 bases and J by 2 bases, with 6 bases between them. The CDR3 length is 13 residues. CDR3 residues: CASSFQNTDTQYF. The CDR3 DNA sequence: TGTGCCAGCAGTTTCCAGAACACAGATACGCAGTATTTT. The whole variable domain, filled in from reference TRBV28 and TRBJ2-3, reads DVKVTQSSRYLVKRTGEKVFLECVQDMDHENMFWYRQDPGLGLRLIYFSYDVKMKEKGDIPEGYSVSREKKERFSLILESASTNQTSMYLCASSFQNTDTQYFGPGTRLTVL.

With respect to this clone: Germline is not matched at one junction end, which may reflect a read error. The J gene is TRBJ2-1, the V gene TRBV25-1; D remains unclear. CDR1 and CDR2 from the germline V gene are MGHDK and SYGVNS. CDR3 length equals 10 residues. Here the CDR3 reads CASSVRVAIF. The CDR3 DNA is TGTGCCAGCAGTGTTCGCGTCGCGATCTTC.

This chain uses TRBV7-9 with TRBJ2-5; TRBD2 agrees at 7 bases. The germline V gene has CDR1 SEHNR and CDR2 FQNEAQ (reference sequence). CDR3 size: 15 residues. V lost 8 bases to trimming and J lost 2 bases; unmatched junction nucleotides: 11. The CDR3 sequence: CASCSVGRGQETQYF. The CDR3, as DNA: TGTGCCAGCTGTAGCGTCGGGCGGGGGCAAGAGACCCAGTACTTC.

This clone turned up a few times. The rearrangement links TRBV7-2 to TRBJ2-7; no clear D. The CDR3 runs to 13 residues. Germline CDR1 reads SGHTA; CDR2 reads FQGNSA. The germline V and J ends were trimmed by 1 base and 2 bases, with 6 bases remaining between them. The CDR3: CASSLVVPYEQYF. CDR3 nucleotide sequence: TGTGCCAGCAGCTTAGTCGTCCCCTACGAGCAGTACTTC.

This clone was counted ten times or more. This chain links TRBV7-2 with TRBJ2-6; D ambiguous. V lost 1 base to trimming and J lost 3 bases, with 7 bases between them. The length of the CDR3 is 15 residues. Germline CDR1 SGHTA, CDR2 FQGNSA. For the CDR3, the DNA is TGTGCCAGCAGCTTAGGGGGATATGGGGCCAACGTCCTGACTTTC. The encoded protein is CASSLGGYGANVLTF.

The chain links TRBV11-2 to TRBJ2-3, with D hard to call. Germline CDR1 is SGHAT and CDR2 is FQNNGV. The V end lost 5 bases, the J end lost 10 bases, and 10 bases lay between the germline ends. This CDR3 is built from 11 residues. CDR3 amino acids: CASSPRQAQYF. The CDR3 nucleotides are TGTGCCAGCAGCCCACGGCAGGCGCAGTATTTT.